The sequence of this TCR beta chain was determined in a study of control samples from healthy donors and cancer patients. This clone was detected a few times. V lost 3 bases to trimming and J lost 5 bases, with 8 bases between them. Germline V gene sequence: CDR1 MNHNS, CDR2 SASEGT. The CDR3 totals 13 residues. Sequenced by immunoSEQ multiplex PCR; TCRdb stores in-frame clones only, minus some. The table includes 95,000 to 110,000 clones, about 89% detected once. This sequence originates from a man between 60 and 70 years old with lung cancer. Specimen: PBMCs. The genes are TRBV6-1 and TRBJ1-5; no clear D. The CDR3 bases are TGTGCCAGCAGTGATTGGTCGGATCAGCCCCAGCATTTT. It encodes CASSDWSDQPQHF.